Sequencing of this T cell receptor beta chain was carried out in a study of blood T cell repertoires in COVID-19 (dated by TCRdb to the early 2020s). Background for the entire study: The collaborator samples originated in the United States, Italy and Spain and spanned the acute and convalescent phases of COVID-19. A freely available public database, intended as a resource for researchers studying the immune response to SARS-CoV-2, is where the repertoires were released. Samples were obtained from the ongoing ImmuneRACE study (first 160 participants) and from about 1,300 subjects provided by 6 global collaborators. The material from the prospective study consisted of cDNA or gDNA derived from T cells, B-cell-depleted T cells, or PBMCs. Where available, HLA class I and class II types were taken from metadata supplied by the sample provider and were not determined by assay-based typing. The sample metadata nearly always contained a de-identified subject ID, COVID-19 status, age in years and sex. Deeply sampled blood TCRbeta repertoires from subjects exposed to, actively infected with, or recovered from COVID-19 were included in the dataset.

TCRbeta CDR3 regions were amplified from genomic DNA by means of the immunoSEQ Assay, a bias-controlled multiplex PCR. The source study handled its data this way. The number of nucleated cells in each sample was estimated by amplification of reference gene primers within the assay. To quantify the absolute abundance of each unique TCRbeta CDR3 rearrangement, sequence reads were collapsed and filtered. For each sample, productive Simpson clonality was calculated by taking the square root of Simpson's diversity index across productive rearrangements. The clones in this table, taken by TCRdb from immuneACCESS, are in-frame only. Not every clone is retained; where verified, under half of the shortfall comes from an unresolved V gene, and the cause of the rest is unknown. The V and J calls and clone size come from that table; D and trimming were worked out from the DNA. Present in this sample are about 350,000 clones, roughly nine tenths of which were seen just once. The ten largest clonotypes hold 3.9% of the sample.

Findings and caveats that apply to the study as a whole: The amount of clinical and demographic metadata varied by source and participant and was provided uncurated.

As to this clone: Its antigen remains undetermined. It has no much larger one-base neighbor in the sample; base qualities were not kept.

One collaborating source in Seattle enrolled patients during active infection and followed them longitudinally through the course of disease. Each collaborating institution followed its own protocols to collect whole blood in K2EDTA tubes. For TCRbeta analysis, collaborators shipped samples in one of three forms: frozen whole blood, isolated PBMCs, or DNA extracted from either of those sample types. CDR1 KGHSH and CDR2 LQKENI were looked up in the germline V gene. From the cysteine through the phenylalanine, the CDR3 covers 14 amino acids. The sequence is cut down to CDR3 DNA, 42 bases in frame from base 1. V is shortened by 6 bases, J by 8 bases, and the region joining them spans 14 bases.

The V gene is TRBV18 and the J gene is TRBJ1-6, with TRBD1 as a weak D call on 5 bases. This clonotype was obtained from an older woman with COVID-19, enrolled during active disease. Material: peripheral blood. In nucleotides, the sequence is TGTGCCAGCTCCCCGGGACTGCGACATTCACCCCTCCACTTT. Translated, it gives CASSPGLRHSPLHF.